The source of this T cell receptor beta chain is a study of blood T cells in healthy people across ages. Study-wide findings and caveats: It was the long-lived donors that had more naive CD4+ cells and higher diversity than aged donors.

Points on this clonotype: What it recognizes is unknown. An end of the junction differs from the germline gene, which may be a read error.

A second PCR, run for about 6 to 11 cycles, used a sample-barcoded 5' primer plus a J-beta primer mix. TCRdb itself ran the 5' RACE reads through MiXCR, one entry per CDR3 protein. Among over 1,500,000 distinct CDR3 sequences listed, approximately 40% were seen once. This CDR3 spans 13 amino acids. Germline assignment: CDR1 KGHDR and CDR2 SFDVKD. The sequence was collected from a human donor in good health. The V and J genes are TRBV24-1 and TRBJ1-2, with 8 bases lining up with TRBD1. The sample consisted of blood. The DNA of the CDR3 is TGTGCCTCCAGTGATCAGGGACAGGATGGCTACACCTTC. Amino acids: CASSDQGQDGYTF.